The 9 T cell receptor beta chains below were found in one sample sequenced in a study of blood T cell repertoires in COVID-19. Repertoires were generated with immunoSEQ multiplex PCR, while TCRdb's copy carries only in-frame clones and drops some. The table has more than 200,000 clones, roughly 89% seen once. The sample was PBMCs or T cells enriched from blood (not recorded which). The receptors shown here come from a woman in her 30s who had recovered from COVID-19.

The rearrangement uses TRBV5-1 and TRBJ1-2; D remains ambiguous. CDR1 and CDR2 (germline): SGHRS, YFSETQ. The CDR3 has 17 residues. The V and J ends lost 1 base and 1 base respectively, with 17 bases between them. The CDR3 region is CASSLSSSQSYNYGYTF. CDR3 bases: TGCGCCAGCAGCTTGAGTAGTAGTCAATCCTATAACTATGGCTACACCTTC.

The V and J genes are TRBV7-8 and TRBJ1-2, with 7 bases matching TRBD1. CDR1 and CDR2 from the germline V gene are SGHVS and FQNEAQ. J gave up 0 bases and V 1 base, and 8 bases lay outside the gene matches. The CDR3 runs to 17 residues. The CDR3 DNA reads as TGTGCCAGCAGCTTAGTCTCGGGACAGCTCGCTAACTATGGCTACACCTTC. Amino acids: CASSLVSGQLANYGYTF.

This CDR3 reads CAWSDTGNYQPQHF. For the CDR3, the DNA is TGTGCCTGGAGCGATACAGGGAATTATCAGCCCCAGCATTTT. This chain links TRBV30 with TRBJ1-5; a possible D gene is TRBD1 (6 bases). Germline V CDR1 and CDR2: GTSNPN, SVGIG (reference sequence). This CDR3 is built from 14 residues. Trimming shortened V by 3 bases and J by 5 bases, and 14 bases separated the two germline ends.

The chain's CDR3 is CASSQEGTNTEAFF. The CDR3 DNA is TGTGCCAGCTCACAAGAGGGTACGAACACTGAAGCTTTCTTT. This rearrangement joins TRBV18 to TRBJ1-1, with unresolved D. CDR1 is KGHSH, CDR2 LQKENI, per germline. This CDR3 region has 14 residues. Trimming removed 4 bases at V and 1 base at J, with 10 bases between.

The chain combines TRBV5-1 with TRBJ2-6; 11 bases agree with TRBD2. This CDR3 has 17 residues. The V gene end was trimmed by 4 bases and the J gene end by 2 bases; junction bases not matched to a gene: 5. Germline V gives CDR1 SGHRS, CDR2 YFSETQ. CDR3 protein: CASSETSGSTGANVLTF. Here the CDR3 DNA reads TGCGCCAGCAGCGAAACTAGCGGGAGTACTGGGGCCAACGTCCTGACTTTC.

The chain combines TRBV28 with TRBJ2-7; 11 nucleotides match TRBD1. There are 15 residues in the CDR3. Germline CDR1 reads MDHEN; CDR2 reads SYDVKM. J gave up 4 bases and V 6 bases, and 8 bases lay outside the gene matches. CDR3 DNA sequence: TGTGCCAGCAGGTCCCAGGACAGGGGGCTATACGAGCAGTACTTC. This translates into CASRSQDRGLYEQYF.

The CDR3 DNA is TGTGCCAGCGGGGAGGACAGGGGGTATAGCAATCAGCCCCAGCATTTT. Its translation: CASGEDRGYSNQPQHF. This chain connects TRBV19 to TRBJ1-5; 10 bases match TRBD1. Germline loops: CDR1 LNHDA, CDR2 SQIVND (reference sequence). V gave up 9 bases and J gave up 0 bases; unmatched junction bases: 8. The CDR3 sequence is 16 residues long. The full variable domain, in which reference TRBV19 and TRBJ1-5 provide the parts outside the CDR3, is DGGITQSPKYLFRKEGQNVTLSCEQNLNHDAMYWYRQDPGQGLRLIYYSQIVNDFQKGDIAEGYSVSREKKESFPLTVTSAQKNPTAFYLCASGEDRGYSNQPQHFGDGTRLSIL.

The J gene is TRBJ1-2, the V gene TRBV7-9; TRBD1 matches at 11 bases. J gave up 2 bases and V 5 bases, and 4 bases lay outside the gene matches. The CDR3 has 15 residues. The germline gives CDR1 SEHNR, CDR2 FQNEAQ (reference sequence). CDR3 bases: TGTGCCAGCAGCCTCGGGGACAGGGGGAACTATGGCTACACCTTC. This codes for CASSLGDRGNYGYTF.

The chain links TRBV18 to TRBJ2-1; 9 bases are shared with TRBD2. The J segment lost 5 bases and the V segment lost 2 bases, leaving 4 bases of the junction unmatched. CDR3 length: 15 amino acids. Germline assignment: CDR1 KGHSH and CDR2 LQKENI. The CDR3 sequence: CASSPVAGVDNEQFF. In DNA, the CDR3 is TGTGCCAGCTCACCAGTAGCGGGAGTAGACAATGAGCAGTTCTTC.